These 21 T cell receptor beta chains were sequenced from one sample in a study of blood T cell repertoires in COVID-19. Assay used: immunoSEQ multiplex PCR; TCRdb lists only in-frame clones, some missing. The data show around 110,000 clones, around 80% seen once. The sample was peripheral blood. These receptors originate from a man between 65 and 85 years old with acute or convalescent COVID-19.

In this sample, this clone turned up a few times. The rearrangement joins TRBV5-1 to TRBJ1-6, with TRBD1 identical over 10 bases. The germline V gene has CDR1 SGHRS and CDR2 YFSETQ. The CDR3 length is 15 residues. With 0 bases clipped from V and 8 bases from J, the junction kept 2 bases outside the gene matches. This CDR3 reads CASSLEGQGYSPLHF. The CDR3 region has the DNA TGCGCCAGCAGCTTGGAGGGACAGGGGTATTCACCCCTCCACTTT.

V gene TRBV5-8 combines with J gene TRBJ1-5, with unresolved D. The CDR3 runs to 12 residues. V gave up 6 bases and J gave up 11 bases, with 15 bases separating them. Germline V gene data show CDR1 as SGHTS and CDR2 as YDEGEE. The CDR3 DNA follows: TGTGCCAGCACCCTCCAAACTTCATCCCAGCATTTT. Translating it yields CASTLQTSSQHF.

This clone came up once. V usage is TRBV28 and J usage is TRBJ1-5, with D unresolved. The CDR3 loop spans 12 amino acids. Germline lookup yields CDR1 MDHEN and CDR2 SYDVKM. V gave up 10 bases and J gave up 5 bases, with 12 bases separating them. CDR3 DNA sequence: TGTGCCATGGGCGGGGTTGATCAGCCCCAGCATTTT. It codes for CAMGGVDQPQHF.

The J gene is TRBJ2-3, the V gene TRBV18, with no clear D. From germline, CDR1 is KGHSH and CDR2 LQKENI. This CDR3 has 12 residues. V was shortened by 3 bases and J by 2 bases, with 3 bases between the two germline ends. The CDR3 DNA follows: TGTGCCAGCTCACCGGCCACAGATACGCAGTATTTT. Translated: CASSPATDTQYF.

This clone occurred once. The chain employs TRBV10-3 and TRBJ2-1, with TRBD2 identical over 13 bases. V gave up 9 bases and J gave up 8 bases; unmatched junction bases: 7. Germline V lookup: CDR1 ENHRY, CDR2 SYGVKD. This CDR3 has 14 residues. CDR3 bases: TGTGCCATTTCCGGGACTAGCGGGGAAGATGAGCAGTTCTTC. Its translation: CAISGTSGEDEQFF.

The chain links TRBV7-3 to TRBJ1-1, with D unresolved. The germline gives CDR1 SGHTA, CDR2 FQGTGA. Trimming stripped 1 base from V and 3 bases from J, with 9 bases between. The CDR3 contains 14 residues. The CDR3 region is CASSLNGQDTEAFF. The CDR3 DNA reads as TGTGCCAGCAGCTTAAATGGGCAGGACACTGAAGCTTTCTTT.

V and J are TRBV18 and TRBJ2-7; 10 bases are shared with TRBD1. CDR1 and CDR2 (germline): KGHSH, LQKENI. This CDR3 comprises 13 residues. V trimming: 7 bases; J trimming: 5 bases; junction bases outside the gene matches: 5. The CDR3 bases are TGTGCCAGCTTGGGGACAGGGGAAGACGAGCAGTACTTC. Protein: CASLGTGEDEQYF.

This clone has only one observation. V gene TRBV27 combines with J gene TRBJ1-2; 9 bases align to TRBD1. V shed 6 bases, J shed 4 bases, and the junction held 9 bases outside the gene matches. The CDR3 extends over 15 amino acids. Per the germline V gene, CDR1 is MNHEY and CDR2 is SMNVEV (reference sequence). CDR3 amino acids: CASSRTGDGGYGYTF. CDR3 nucleotide sequence: TGTGCCAGCAGCCGGACAGGGGACGGGGGCTATGGCTACACCTTC.

The V call is TRBV19, the J call TRBJ1-2; D may be TRBD1 (6 bases). In germline, CDR1 is LNHDA, CDR2 SQIVND (reference sequence). CDR3 length equals 14 residues. V lost 3 bases to trimming and J lost 5 bases, with 13 bases between them. The CDR3 DNA sequence: TGTGCCAGTAGTATTCGACAGGTTGAGTATGGCTACACCTTC. Amino acid sequence: CASSIRQVEYGYTF.

The V and J genes are TRBV6-1 and TRBJ1-6; weak D call: TRBD1 (6 bases). Trimming left V 1 base short and J 7 bases short, with 11 bases between. Germline V lookup: CDR1 MNHNS, CDR2 SASEGT. This CDR3 is 15 amino acids long. CDR3 DNA sequence: TGTGCCAGCAGTGAAGTCGGACAGCGGAATTCACCCCTCCACTTT. This translates into CASSEVGQRNSPLHF.

The rearrangement joins TRBV3-1 (or the pseudogene TRBV3-2) to TRBJ1-2; no clear D gene. The CDR3 has 13 residues. CDR1 is LGHDT and CDR2 is YNNKEL in the germline V gene (reference sequence). Trimming removed 2 bases at V and 9 bases at J, with 13 bases between. The CDR3: CASSQRRAGSYTF. As DNA, the CDR3 is TGTGCCAGCAGCCAACGTCGGGCGGGGAGCTACACCTTC.

The sample holds one count of this clone. V is TRBV15 and J is TRBJ2-7, with unresolved D. Between the trimmed V and J ends, which lost 0 bases and 0 bases, there was a span of 15 bases. This CDR3 has 17 amino acids. Germline CDR1 LNHNV, CDR2 YYDKDF (reference sequence). This CDR3 reads CATSRDPLGRNSYEQYF. DNA for the CDR3: TGTGCCACCAGCAGAGATCCTCTGGGCAGGAACTCCTACGAGCAGTACTTC.

This clone came up a few times. The chain joins TRBV27 to TRBJ1-4, with TRBD1 matching over 7 bases. With 6 bases clipped from V and 7 bases from J, the junction kept 8 bases outside the gene matches. CDR1 and CDR2 (germline): MNHEY, SMNVEV (reference sequence). The CDR3 sequence is 14 residues long. CDR3 bases: TGTGCCAGCAGAAGACAGGGTATATCTGAAAAACTGTTTTTT. It encodes CASRRQGISEKLFF.

This chain uses TRBV5-8 with TRBJ1-2, with no clear D. CDR3 length: 14 residues. In germline, CDR1 is SGHTS, CDR2 YDEGEE. V dropped 4 bases and J dropped 5 bases, with 15 bases sitting between them. The chain's CDR3 is CASSRRDITYGYTF. The CDR3 DNA reads TGTGCCAGCAGCCGACGGGATATAACTTATGGCTACACCTTC.

This clone has only a few counts. This chain joins TRBV19 and TRBJ2-2; TRBD1 matches 8 bases. Germline V gene lookup returns CDR1 LNHDA and CDR2 SQIVND (reference sequence). After removal of 7 bases from V and 3 bases from J, the junction contained 10 bases not matched to a gene. The CDR3 consists of 16 residues. CDR3 sequence reads: CASKGQANDYTGELFF. The CDR3 region has the DNA TGTGCCAGTAAGGGACAGGCGAATGATTACACCGGGGAGCTGTTTTTT.

CDR3 DNA: TGTGCCAGCAGCTTCGGGACTAGCGGGGGGTCACCCTACGAGCAGTACTTC. Its protein product is CASSFGTSGGSPYEQYF. The chain employs TRBV5-4 and TRBJ2-7; 15 nucleotides line up with TRBD2. V lost 2 bases, J lost 2 bases, and 5 bases stayed unmatched. This CDR3 spans 17 amino acids. Per germline, CDR1 SGHNT and CDR2 YYREEE (reference sequence).

This clone was recorded a few times. This chain links TRBV5-1 with TRBJ1-2; the match to TRBD1 covers 9 bases. The V gene's germline CDR1 is SGHRS and CDR2 YFSETQ. The CDR3 extends over 14 amino acids. Trimming removed 3 bases from V and 8 bases from J; junction bases left unmatched: 8. In DNA, the CDR3 is TGCGCCAGCAGCTCTGACGGGACAGGGAGCGGCTACACCTTC. Protein sequence: CASSSDGTGSGYTF.

This chain joins TRBV3-1 (or the pseudogene TRBV3-2) and TRBJ2-5; D perhaps matches TRBD2 (7 bases). Germline CDR1 and CDR2: LGHDT and YNNKEL (reference sequence). Trimming left V 1 base short and J 4 bases short, with 19 bases between. The CDR3 is 17 amino acids. CDR3 region: CASSQAPGEGEGETQYF. CDR3 coding DNA: TGTGCCAGCAGCCAAGCCCCCGGAGAGGGGGAGGGAGAGACCCAGTACTTC.

J is TRBJ2-7 and V is TRBV18, with 10 bases identical to TRBD1. V lost 1 base and J lost 5; bases outside the gene matches: 5. Germline assignment: CDR1 KGHSH and CDR2 LQKENI. The CDR3 extends over 15 amino acids. The CDR3 region has the DNA TGTGCCAGCTCACCACTGGTGACAGGGGGCAACGAGCAGTACTTC. It yields the protein CASSPLVTGGNEQYF.

V usage is TRBV6-2 or TRBV6-3 and J usage is TRBJ2-5; D perhaps matches TRBD2 (7 bases). The CDR3 contains 17 residues. The germline V and J ends were trimmed by 3 bases and 1 base, with 18 bases remaining between them. Germline V lookup: CDR1 MNHEY, CDR2 SVGEGT. This chain's CDR3 is CASSYSPRGAFQETQYF. In DNA form, the CDR3 reads TGTGCCAGCAGTTATTCCCCACGGGGGGCTTTCCAAGAGACCCAGTACTTC.

V is TRBV4-1 and J is TRBJ1-1; unclear D gene. There are 15 residues in the CDR3. In germline, CDR1 is MGHRA, CDR2 YSYEKL. Trimming pared 0 bases from V and 6 bases from J, leaving 14 bases between. The CDR3 DNA is TGCGCCAGCAGCCAAGAGGCTCCGGTCGGGGCTGAAGCTTTCTTT. Amino acids: CASSQEAPVGAEAFF.